Listed here is a single T cell receptor (beta chain). Its cognate antigen is unknown. Trimming pared 6 bases from V and 1 base from J, leaving 5 bases between. Germline V CDR1 and CDR2: KGHSH, LQKENI. CDR3 length: 12 amino acids. TCRdb itself ran the RT-PCR reads through MiXCR, one entry per CDR3 protein. The table lists more than 550,000 distinct CDR3 sequences, approximately 10% of them singletons. This sample was included in a study of response to subunit inactivated influenza vaccine. Study-level findings and limits: Each seasonal influenza vaccination recruits few new T cells, the authors suggested.

This chain links TRBV18 with TRBJ2-3; D unresolved. This sequence originates from a man aged 50-60 years who received an inactivated influenza vaccine. The sequences come from PBMCs from blood, collected on the day of vaccination. The CDR3 bases are TGTGCCAGCTCCGAGGGCACAGATACGCAGTATTTT. Protein sequence: CASSEGTDTQYF.